This T cell receptor (beta chain) derives from a study of blood T cell repertoires in COVID-19 (dated by TCRdb to between 2020 and 2021). As for the study more broadly: Samples covering the acute and convalescent phases of COVID-19 were provided by collaborators in the United States, Italy and Spain. The repertoires were made available in a free public database intended to serve as a resource for research on the immune response to SARS-CoV-2. The prospective study material was composed of cDNA or gDNA derived from T cells, B-cell-depleted T cells, or PBMCs. The sample metadata nearly always contained a de-identified subject ID, COVID-19 status, age in years and sex. HLA class I and class II types, where available, came from metadata supplied by the sample provider rather than from assay-based typing. Subjects who had been exposed to COVID-19, were actively infected with it, or had recovered from it provided the deeply sampled blood TCRbeta repertoires that made up the dataset. The samples were drawn from the first 160 participants of the ongoing ImmuneRACE study and from about 1,200 subjects provided by 6 global collaborators.

Points on this clone: The antigen it recognizes is unknown. Base qualities are missing; no much larger clone stands one base away. Other DNA sequences in the sample encode the same CDR3.

From the germline V gene (reference sequence), CDR1 is MNHEY and CDR2 is SMNVEV. V is shortened by 2 bases, J by 6 bases, and the region joining them spans 12 bases. The CDR3 runs 14 amino acids, cysteine and phenylalanine included. Only the CDR3 DNA is retained, 42 bases long and in frame from the first base. The immunoSEQ Assay, a bias-controlled multiplex PCR, was used to amplify TCRbeta CDR3 regions from genomic DNA. In the original analysis: Within the assay, amplification of reference gene primers was used to estimate how many nucleated cells each sample contained. To quantify the absolute abundance of each unique TCRbeta CDR3 rearrangement, sequence reads were collapsed and filtered. For each sample, productive Simpson clonality was calculated as the square root of Simpson's diversity index over productive rearrangements. Here the immuneACCESS table is served through TCRdb, limited to in-frame sequences with V and J called. Missing clones are a known gap in these copies; in checked studies unresolved V genes cover under half, and the rest lacks a known reason. V and J calls and clone size come straight from that table; D and trimming were deduced from the DNA. The sample yields roughly 97,000 clones; around 80% were counted once. Together, the top ten hold about 7% of the sample.

Points the paper makes about the study in general: Clinical and demographic metadata were provided uncurated, with the amount varying by source and participant.

The collaborating institutions used their own protocols to collect whole blood in K2EDTA tubes. Collaborator samples were shipped for TCRbeta analysis as frozen whole blood, isolated PBMCs, or DNA extracted from either sample type. The material sequenced was peripheral blood. The receptor's source is a man in his 70s with acute or convalescent COVID-19. The sequence joins TRBV27 to TRBJ2-3; TRBD2 could be the D gene, as 6 bases match. The CDR3 amino acid sequence is: CASSLTGLGDTQYF. The sequenced DNA is TGTGCCAGCAGTTTAACGGGACTTGGGGATACGCAGTATTTT.